This entry lists 14 T cell receptor beta chains sequenced from one sample in a study of technical replicates of blood from a few donors. Using immunoSEQ multiplex PCR, the repertoire was profiled, and TCRdb retains in-frame clones only, with some absent. The data hold roughly 62,000 clones, with about nine tenths observed a single time. Sequenced: PBMCs. These receptors were taken from a human donor in good health. Some clones in this sample may be carry-over from other donors' samples.

V is TRBV4-3 and J is TRBJ1-6; D uncertain. CDR3 size: 15 residues. V shed 1 base and J shed 4 bases, with 8 bases lying between them. CDR1 is LGHNA, CDR2 YSLEER, per germline. The CDR3 spells CASSQGPGYNSPLHF. CDR3 bases: TGCGCCAGCAGCCAAGGTCCGGGGTATAATTCACCCCTCCACTTT.

This chain links TRBV6-4 with TRBJ1-1; TRBD1 might be the D (5 bases). V lost 4 bases and J lost 11, with 14 bases in between. Germline V gene lookup returns CDR1 MRHNA and CDR2 SNTAGT. The CDR3 covers 12 residues. CDR3 loop: CASSATPTEAFF. DNA for the CDR3: TGTGCCAGCAGTGCGACCCCGACAGAGGCTTTCTTT.

This clone was detected a few times. J is TRBJ2-1 and V is TRBV7-8; possibly TRBD2 for D (6 bases). The CDR3 has 14 residues. With 8 bases removed from V and 5 bases from J, the gap between germline ends came to 16 bases. Germline CDR1 and CDR2: SGHVS and FQNEAQ. The CDR3 here is CASHRRGGNNEQFF. The CDR3 DNA sequence: TGTGCCAGCCACCGTAGGGGAGGCAACAATGAGCAGTTCTTC.

This sequence joins TRBV18 and TRBJ2-3; D call uncertain. CDR1 and CDR2 from the germline V gene are KGHSH and LQKENI. The CDR3 runs 15 residues. The V and J ends lost 5 bases and 4 bases respectively, with 16 bases between them. CDR3 in amino acids: CASSSLLSYPDTQYF. The CDR3 DNA sequence: TGTGCCAGCTCATCCCTGTTGAGTTACCCAGATACGCAGTATTTT.

CDR3 coding DNA: TGTGCCAGCAGCCCCCGGGACATCTCCTACGAGCAGTACTTC. Amino acids: CASSPRDISYEQYF. The J gene is TRBJ2-7, the V gene TRBV7-9; weak D call: TRBD1 (6 bases). Germline V gene lookup returns CDR1 SEHNR and CDR2 FQNEAQ (reference sequence). Trimming took off 5 bases at V and 0 bases at J, with 11 bases between the two ends. The CDR3 loop spans 14 amino acids.

The rearrangement links TRBV2 to TRBJ1-4, with 11 bases lining up with TRBD1. CDR3 length equals 12 residues. In germline, CDR1 is SNHLY, CDR2 FYNNEI. J gave up 10 bases and V 8 bases, and 3 bases lay outside the gene matches. Written as DNA, the CDR3 is TGTGCCAGCGGGGGACAGGGGGGAAAACTGTTTTTT. It codes for CASGGQGGKLFF. The whole variable domain, remainder taken from reference TRBV2 and TRBJ1-4, is EPEVTQTPSHQVTQMGQEVILRCVPISNHLYFYWYRQILGQKVEFLVSFYNNEISEKSEIFDDQFSVERPDGSNFTLKIRSTKLEDSAMYFCASGGQGGKLFFGSGTQLSVL.

This chain joins TRBV11-2 and TRBJ1-2; 11 bases align to TRBD1. CDR1 and CDR2 (germline): SGHAT, FQNNGV. V lost 3 bases to trimming and J lost 6 bases; unmatched junction nucleotides: 3. The CDR3 runs 14 residues. Here the CDR3 reads CASSFTGQGDGYTF. In nucleotides, the CDR3 is TGTGCCAGCAGCTTCACGGGACAGGGGGATGGCTACACCTTC. Full variable domain (rest looked up from reference TRBV11-2 and TRBJ1-2): EAGVAQSPRYKIIEKRQSVAFWCNPISGHATLYWYQQILGQGPKLLIQFQNNGVVDDSQLPKDRFSAERLKGVDSTLKIQPAKLEDSAVYLCASSFTGQGDGYTFGSGTRLTVV.

This clone was picked up one time. The CDR3 here is CASSYSKPSGVPNEQFF. The CDR3, as DNA: TGTGCCAGCAGTTACTCGAAGCCTAGCGGGGTCCCCAATGAGCAGTTCTTC. This chain uses TRBV6-7 with TRBJ2-1, with 9 bases that match TRBD2. TRBV6-7 is an ORF for which the function is uncertain. V dropped 0 bases and J dropped 6; count of bases not matched to a gene: 9. The CDR3 sequence is 17 residues long.

The rearrangement uses TRBV5-1 and TRBJ2-7; D gene unclear. Germline-derived CDR1 and CDR2 are SGHRS and YFSETQ. Trimming pared 2 bases from V and 4 bases from J, leaving 13 bases between. The CDR3 is 14 residues long. CDR3 protein: CASSFGQALYEQYF. The CDR3 region has the DNA TGCGCCAGCAGCTTCGGCCAGGCCCTTTACGAGCAGTACTTC. The entire variable domain, with the rest obtained from reference TRBV5-1 and TRBJ2-7, is as follows: KAGVTQTPRYLIKTRGQQVTLSCSPISGHRSVSWYQQTPGQGLQFLFEYFSETQRNKGNFPGRFSGRQFSNSRSEMNVSTLELGDSALYLCASSFGQALYEQYFGPGTRLTVT.

This chain connects TRBV6-5 to TRBJ1-5; D is uncertain. Germline-derived CDR1 and CDR2 are MNHEY and SVGAGI. The CDR3 sequence is 14 residues long. V was shortened by 0 bases and J by 11 bases, with 14 bases between the two germline ends. The CDR3 is CASSYSGESTAQHF. CDR3 DNA: TGTGCCAGCAGTTACTCCGGGGAATCAACGGCCCAGCATTTT.

Worth noting for this clone: Other nucleotide sequences from this sample produce the same CDR3. The chain carries TRBV5-6 and TRBJ1-6; D is undetermined. Deletions cut 0 bases from V and 0 bases from J, with 4 bases between. The germline V gene encodes CDR1 SGHDT and CDR2 YYEEEE. The CDR3 spans 15 residues. The CDR3 here is CASSLGSSYNSPLHF. The CDR3 DNA is TGTGCCAGCAGCTTGGGGAGCTCCTATAATTCACCCCTCCACTTT. Combining the CDR3 with reference TRBV5-6 and TRBJ1-6 gives the whole variable domain DAGVTQSPTHLIKTRGQQVTLRCSPKSGHDTVSWYQQALGQGPQFIFQYYEEEERQRGNFPDRFSGHQFPNYSSELNVNALLLGDSALYLCASSLGSSYNSPLHFGNGTRLTVT.

The chain combines TRBV5-1 with TRBJ1-1; TRBD1 aligns across 12 bases. V gave up 2 bases and J gave up 0 bases; unmatched junction bases: 11. Germline CDR1 SGHRS, CDR2 YFSETQ. The CDR3 contains 19 residues. DNA for the CDR3: TGCGCCAGCAGCTTATTAGGGACAGGGGGCGGGAGGGTGAACACTGAAGCTTTCTTT. Protein: CASSLLGTGGGRVNTEAFF. The complete variable domain, with remaining parts taken from reference TRBV5-1 and TRBJ1-1, reads KAGVTQTPRYLIKTRGQQVTLSCSPISGHRSVSWYQQTPGQGLQFLFEYFSETQRNKGNFPGRFSGRQFSNSRSEMNVSTLELGDSALYLCASSLLGTGGGRVNTEAFFGQGTRLTVV.

The rearrangement joins TRBV27 to TRBJ1-3, with D uncertain. The CDR3 totals 16 residues. Germline CDR1 MNHEY, CDR2 SMNVEV (reference sequence). With 0 bases removed from V and 0 bases from J, the gap between germline ends came to 9 bases. This chain's CDR3 is CASSLSFASSGNTIYF. The CDR3 coding sequence is TGTGCCAGCAGTTTATCGTTTGCGAGCTCTGGAAACACCATATATTTT.

The chain has TRBV7-9 and TRBJ2-7; TRBD1 is a possible D gene (5 bases). V was clipped by 0 bases and J by 2 bases, with 11 bases between them. CDR1 is SEHNR and CDR2 is FQNEAQ in the germline V gene (reference sequence). The CDR3 runs 15 residues. The CDR3 DNA sequence: TGTGCCAGCAGCTTAGCCGCAGGGCTGACCTACGAGCAGTACTTC. The encoded protein is CASSLAAGLTYEQYF.